This T cell receptor beta chain was recovered during a study of long-term antiretroviral therapy in people with HIV. Sequencing used immunoSEQ v3.0 at survey level. Only in-frame clones appear in the TCRdb table, and some are missing; sequencing was by immunoSEQ multiplex PCR. Of some 23,000 clones listed, more than 65% are singletons. Until DNA extraction, the samples held between about 0.9-10 million cryopreserved PBMC. The receptor was derived from a man in his fifties or sixties with HIV. The sample was unsorted PBMCs, taken 0.3 years after starting antiretroviral therapy.

The CDR3 spells CASSIKPRNQPQHF. In DNA form, the CDR3 reads TGTGCCAGTAGTATAAAGCCCCGTAATCAGCCCCAGCATTTT. V and J are TRBV19 and TRBJ1-5, with D unresolved. This CDR3 has 14 residues. The V gene's germline CDR1 is LNHDA and CDR2 SQIVND (reference sequence). Trimming removed 2 bases from V and 4 bases from J, with 9 bases in between. Using reference TRBV19 and TRBJ1-5 for the parts outside the CDR3, the full variable domain is DGGITQSPKYLFRKEGQNVTLSCEQNLNHDAMYWYRQDPGQGLRLIYYSQIVNDFQKGDIAEGYSVSREKKESFPLTVTSAQKNPTAFYLCASSIKPRNQPQHFGDGTRLSIL.